Described below is a single TCR beta chain sequence and its context. One junction end disagrees with the germline gene, perhaps due to a read error. The data derive from a study of OX40 agonist ivuxolimab in advanced cancers. The overall study: Dose-escalation patients had hepatocellular carcinoma, melanoma, renal cell or head and neck cancer.

The CDR3 is made up of 15 amino acids. Germline loops: CDR1 LGHNA, CDR2 YNFKEQ. The method was immunoSEQ multiplex PCR; TCRdb's version includes in-frame clones alone and lacks a portion of them. This table holds approximately 79,000 clones, about 88% found once. Material: CD4+ or CD8+ T cells sorted from blood, obtained in a trial of the OX40 agonist ivuxolimab. The sequence derives from an adult with an advanced solid tumor such as melanoma, head and neck, liver or kidney cancer. The genes are TRBV4-2 and TRBJ2-7, with TRBD2 matching 7 bases. CDR3 sequence (DNA): TGTGCCAGCAGCCAACATAGCGGGCAATCCTACGAGCAGCACTTC. Protein: CASSQHSGQSYEQHF.